The count of the clone carrying this TCR beta chain is one. The sample originates from a study of cytomegalovirus exposure and HLA in healthy donors. The length of the CDR3 is 14 residues. The ends were cut back, 5 bases at V and 8 bases at J, with 18 bases in the middle. Germline V gene lookup returns CDR1 MDHEN and CDR2 SYDVKM. The PCR ran on 60 Vbeta and 13 Jbeta primers. How the authors handled the data: Later reanalysis found 80 million or so unique TCR beta chains, 10 million to 12 million of them shared. Sequencing was performed with immunoSEQ multiplex PCR; in TCRdb, only in-frame clones are kept and a portion is missing. The V and J calls and the clone size are those of that table, but D and trimming were determined from the DNA. The sample carries about 150,000 clones, almost 80% recorded once.

The rearrangement uses TRBV28 and TRBJ1-1, with a tentative D call TRBD1 (6 bases). This receptor was obtained from a woman under 40 in good health and CMV-seronegative. What was sequenced was PBMCs. This chain's CDR3 is CASSRDTGPGEAFF. The CDR3 nucleotides read TGTGCCAGCAGTCGGGACACGGGGCCTGGGGAAGCTTTCTTT.